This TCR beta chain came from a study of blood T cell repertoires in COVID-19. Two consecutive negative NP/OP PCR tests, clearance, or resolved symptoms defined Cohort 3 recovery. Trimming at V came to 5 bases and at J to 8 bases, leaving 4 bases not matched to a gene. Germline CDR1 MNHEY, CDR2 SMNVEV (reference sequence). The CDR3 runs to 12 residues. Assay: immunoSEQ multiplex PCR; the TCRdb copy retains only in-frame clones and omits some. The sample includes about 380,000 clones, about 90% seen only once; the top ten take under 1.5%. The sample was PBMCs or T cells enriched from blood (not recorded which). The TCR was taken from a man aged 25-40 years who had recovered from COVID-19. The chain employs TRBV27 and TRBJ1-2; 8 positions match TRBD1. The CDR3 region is CASSQGARGYTF. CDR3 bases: TGTGCCAGCAGTCAGGGGGCGCGGGGCTACACCTTC.